A single sample is the source of the 3 T cell receptor beta chains below, sequenced in a study of cytomegalovirus exposure and HLA in healthy donors. PCR amplification relied on 60 Vbeta primers (plus 13 Jbeta primers). Only in-frame clones appear in the TCRdb table, and some are missing; sequencing was by immunoSEQ multiplex PCR. Seen here are around 50,000 clones, 70% to 85% observed once, and the top ten hold 2.5% to 3%. The sample consisted of PBMCs. The receptors stem from a man aged 45 to 65 in good health and CMV-seronegative.

This clone showed up just once. This chain joins TRBV29-1 and TRBJ1-1; D unclear. Trimming pared 6 bases from V and 2 bases from J, leaving 13 bases between. The CDR3 runs to 13 residues. CDR1 SQVTM and CDR2 ANQGSEA come from the germline V gene. As DNA, the CDR3 is TGCAGCGTAGCAGAGACTCTAAACACTGAAGCTTTCTTT. It specifies CSVAETLNTEAFF. Complete variable domain (other parts from reference TRBV29-1 and TRBJ1-1): SAVISQKPSRDICQRGTSLTIQCQVDSQVTMMFWYRQQPGQSLTLIATANQGSEATYESGFVIDKFPISRPNLTFSTLTVSNMSPEDSSIYLCSVAETLNTEAFFGQGTRLTVV.

The CDR3 here is CASSPGDRGWADTQYF. In DNA form, the CDR3 reads TGTGCCAGCAGCCCCGGGGACAGGGGGTGGGCAGATACGCAGTATTTT. This chain connects TRBV7-9 to TRBJ2-3; the match to TRBD1 covers 11 bases. Per germline, CDR1 SEHNR and CDR2 FQNEAQ (reference sequence). Unmatched junction bases numbered 8, after V lost 5 bases and J lost 4 bases. The CDR3 length is 16 residues.

The chain recombines TRBV5-1 with TRBJ2-2; 9 bases align to TRBD2. Trimming at V came to 1 base and at J to 4 bases, leaving 8 bases not matched to a gene. CDR1 and CDR2 (germline): SGHRS, YFSETQ. The CDR3 sequence is 17 residues long. In DNA form, the CDR3 reads TGCGCCAGCAGCTTGCTGGGGCGGGGGGGCGCCACCGGGGAGCTGTTTTTT. Translated: CASSLLGRGGATGELFF.